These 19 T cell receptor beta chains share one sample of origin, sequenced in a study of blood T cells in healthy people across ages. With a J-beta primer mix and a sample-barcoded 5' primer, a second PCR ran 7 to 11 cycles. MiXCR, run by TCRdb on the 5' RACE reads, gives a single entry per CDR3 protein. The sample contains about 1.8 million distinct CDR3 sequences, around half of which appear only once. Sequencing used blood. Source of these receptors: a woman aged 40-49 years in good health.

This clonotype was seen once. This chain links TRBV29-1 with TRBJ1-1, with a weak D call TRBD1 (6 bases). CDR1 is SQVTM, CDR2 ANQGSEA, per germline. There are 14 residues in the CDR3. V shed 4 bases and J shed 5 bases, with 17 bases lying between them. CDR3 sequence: CSVARGGGGTEAFF. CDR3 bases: TGCAGCGTTGCCAGGGGAGGGGGTGGTACTGAAGCTTTCTTT.

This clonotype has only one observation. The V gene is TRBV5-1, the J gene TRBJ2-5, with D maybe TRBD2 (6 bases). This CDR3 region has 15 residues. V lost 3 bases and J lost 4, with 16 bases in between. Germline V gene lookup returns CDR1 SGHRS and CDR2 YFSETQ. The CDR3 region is CASSWVKDYAETQYF. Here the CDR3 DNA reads TGCGCCAGCAGCTGGGTAAAGGACTATGCAGAGACCCAGTACTTC.

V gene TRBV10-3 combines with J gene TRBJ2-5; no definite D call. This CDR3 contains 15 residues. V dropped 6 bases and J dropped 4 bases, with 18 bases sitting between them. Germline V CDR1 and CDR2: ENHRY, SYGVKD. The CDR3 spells CAISPTGSRLETQYF. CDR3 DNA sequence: TGTGCCATCAGCCCGACCGGGTCCCGACTAGAGACCCAGTACTTC.

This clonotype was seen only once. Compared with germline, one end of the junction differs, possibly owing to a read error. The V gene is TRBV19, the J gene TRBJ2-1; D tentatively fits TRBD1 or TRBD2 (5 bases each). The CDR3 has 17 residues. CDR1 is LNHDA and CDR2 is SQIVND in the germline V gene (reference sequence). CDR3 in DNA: TGTGCCAGTAGTATAAATCGAGGGGCCCTCTCCTACAATGAGCGGTTCTTC. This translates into CASSINRGALSYNERFF.

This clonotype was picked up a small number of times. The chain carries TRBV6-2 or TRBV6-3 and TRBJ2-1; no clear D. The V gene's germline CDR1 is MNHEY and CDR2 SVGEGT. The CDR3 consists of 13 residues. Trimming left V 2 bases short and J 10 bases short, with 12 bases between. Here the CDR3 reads CASSYDPVVEQFF. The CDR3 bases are TGTGCCAGCAGTTACGATCCTGTGGTAGAGCAGTTCTTC.

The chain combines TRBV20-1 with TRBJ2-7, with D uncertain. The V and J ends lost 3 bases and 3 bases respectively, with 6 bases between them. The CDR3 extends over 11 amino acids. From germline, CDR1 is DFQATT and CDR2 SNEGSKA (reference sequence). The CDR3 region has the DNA TGCAGTGCTAGTTCGCACTACGAGCAGTACTTC. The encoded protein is CSASSHYEQYF.

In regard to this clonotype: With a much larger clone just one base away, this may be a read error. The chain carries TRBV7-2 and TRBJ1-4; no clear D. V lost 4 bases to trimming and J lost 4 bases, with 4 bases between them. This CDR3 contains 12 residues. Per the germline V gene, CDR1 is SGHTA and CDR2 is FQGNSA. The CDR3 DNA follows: TGTGCCAGCAGCTCCTTTAATGAAAAACTGTTTTTT. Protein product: CASSSFNEKLFF.

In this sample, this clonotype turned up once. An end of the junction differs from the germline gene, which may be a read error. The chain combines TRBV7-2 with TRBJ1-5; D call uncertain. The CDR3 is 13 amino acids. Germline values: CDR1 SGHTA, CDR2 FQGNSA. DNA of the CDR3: TGTGCCGGCAGCTTAATTGACAATCAGCCCCAGCATTTT. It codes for CAGSLIDNQPQHF.

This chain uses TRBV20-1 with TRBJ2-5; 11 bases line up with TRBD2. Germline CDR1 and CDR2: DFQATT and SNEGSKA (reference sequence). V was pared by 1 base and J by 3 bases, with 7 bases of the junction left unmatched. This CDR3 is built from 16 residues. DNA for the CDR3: TGCAGTGCTAGAGGCCTAGCGGGGGGAATTAAAGAGACCCAGTACTTC. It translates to CSARGLAGGIKETQYF.

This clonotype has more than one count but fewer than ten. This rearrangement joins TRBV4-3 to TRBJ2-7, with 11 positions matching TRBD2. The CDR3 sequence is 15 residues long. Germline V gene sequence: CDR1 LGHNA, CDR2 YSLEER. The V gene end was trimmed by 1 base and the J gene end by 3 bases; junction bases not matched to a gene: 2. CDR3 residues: CASSQGTSGYYEQYF. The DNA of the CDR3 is TGCGCCAGCAGCCAAGGGACTAGCGGGTACTACGAGCAGTACTTC.

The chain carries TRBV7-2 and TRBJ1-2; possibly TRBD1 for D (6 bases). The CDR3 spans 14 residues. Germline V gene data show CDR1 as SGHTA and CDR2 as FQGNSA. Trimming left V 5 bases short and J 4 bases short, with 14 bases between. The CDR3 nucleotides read TGTGCCAGCAGCCCCAGCCAGGGGACCTATGGCTACACCTTC. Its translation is CASSPSQGTYGYTF.

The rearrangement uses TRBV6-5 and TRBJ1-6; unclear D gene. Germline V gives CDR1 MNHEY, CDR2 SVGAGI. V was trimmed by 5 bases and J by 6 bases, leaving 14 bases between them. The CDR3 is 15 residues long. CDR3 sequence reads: CASSPLGGINSPLHF. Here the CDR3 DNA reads TGTGCCAGCAGTCCCCTGGGTGGAATTAATTCACCCCTCCACTTT.

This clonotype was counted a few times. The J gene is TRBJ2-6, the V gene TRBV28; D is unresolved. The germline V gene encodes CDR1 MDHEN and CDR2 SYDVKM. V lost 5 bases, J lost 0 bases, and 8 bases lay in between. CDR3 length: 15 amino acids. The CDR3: CASSPTRSGANVLTF. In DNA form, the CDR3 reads TGTGCCAGCAGTCCTACGCGCTCTGGGGCCAACGTCCTGACTTTC.

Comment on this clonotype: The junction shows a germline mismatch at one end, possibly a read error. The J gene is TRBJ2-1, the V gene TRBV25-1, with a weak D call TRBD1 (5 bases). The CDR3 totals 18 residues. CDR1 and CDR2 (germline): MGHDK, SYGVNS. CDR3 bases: TGTGCCGGCAGTGAAGTTGTATGGGGCCGTAGCTCCTACAATGAGCAGTTATTC. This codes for CAGSEVVWGRSSYNEQLF.

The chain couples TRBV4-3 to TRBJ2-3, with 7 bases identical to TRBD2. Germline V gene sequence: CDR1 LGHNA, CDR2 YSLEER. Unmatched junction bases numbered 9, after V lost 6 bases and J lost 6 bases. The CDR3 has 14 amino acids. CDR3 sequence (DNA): TGCGCCAGCAGACGCGGGGGTTCAAGTGATACGCAGTATTTT. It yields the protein CASRRGGSSDTQYF.

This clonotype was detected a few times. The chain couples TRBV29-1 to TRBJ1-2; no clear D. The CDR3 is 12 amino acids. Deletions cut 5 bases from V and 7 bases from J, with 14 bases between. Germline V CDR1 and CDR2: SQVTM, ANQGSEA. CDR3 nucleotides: TGCAGCGTTCGAGCTACAGTTGGTGGCTACACCTTC. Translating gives CSVRATVGGYTF.

The CDR3 DNA sequence: TGCGCCAGCAGCCTATTCACAGGGCCAGGCTACGAGCAGTACTTC. It codes for CASSLFTGPGYEQYF. The rearrangement links TRBV5-1 to TRBJ2-7; tentatively, D is TRBD1 (6 bases). The length of the CDR3 is 15 residues. CDR1 is SGHRS, CDR2 YFSETQ, per germline. Trimming pared 4 bases from V and 3 bases from J, leaving 17 bases between.

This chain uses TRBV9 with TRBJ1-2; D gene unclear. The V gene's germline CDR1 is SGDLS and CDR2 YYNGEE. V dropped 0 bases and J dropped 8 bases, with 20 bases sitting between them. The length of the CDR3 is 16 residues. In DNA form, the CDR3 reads TGTGCCAGCAGCGTAGCCCCGGACGGCAAGTGGAGAGGCTACACCTTC. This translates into CASSVAPDGKWRGYTF. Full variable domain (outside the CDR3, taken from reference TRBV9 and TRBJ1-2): DSGVTQTPKHLITATGQRVTLRCSPRSGDLSVYWYQQSLDQGLQFLIQYYNGEERAKGNILERFSAQQFPDLHSELNLSSLELGDSALYFCASSVAPDGKWRGYTFGSGTRLTVV.

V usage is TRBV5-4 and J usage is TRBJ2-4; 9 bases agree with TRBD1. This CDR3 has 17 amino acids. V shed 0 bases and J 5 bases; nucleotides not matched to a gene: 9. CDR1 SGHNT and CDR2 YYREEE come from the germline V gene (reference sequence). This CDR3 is CASSLELGRTGENIQYF. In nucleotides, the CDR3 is TGTGCCAGCAGCTTGGAACTGGGCCGGACAGGGGAAAACATTCAGTACTTC.